This is a list of T cell receptor beta chains from one sample in a study of shared clonotypes between healthy human individuals. Assay used: immunoSEQ multiplex PCR; TCRdb lists only in-frame clones, some missing. The table has roughly 220,000 clones, 65% seen once. Input material: memory CD4+ T cells sorted from blood. Receptor source: a man aged 25-40 years in good health. Each CDR3 is given with its conserved first and last residue. The order of the fields is clone size, J gene, V gene, D gene, CDR3 protein, CDR3 DNA. D genes are given only for firm matches. Not all rows give a size; the values are once, few, many and, for expanded clones, a class.

clone_size: -; j_call: TRBJ1-5; v_call: TRBV5-4; d_call: -; cdr3_aa: CASSTPDQPQHF; cdr3_nt: TGTGCCAGCAGCACCCCAGATCAGCCCCAGCATTTT
clone_size: -; j_call: TRBJ2-7; v_call: TRBV10-3; d_call: -; cdr3_aa: CAISGTAYEQYF; cdr3_nt: TGTGCCATCAGTGGGACTGCCTACGAGCAGTACTTC
clone_size: -; j_call: TRBJ2-2; v_call: TRBV27; d_call: -; cdr3_aa: CASSSPLGLLEGELFF; cdr3_nt: TGTGCCAGCAGTAGTCCTCTCGGACTACTGGAGGGGGAGCTGTTTTTT
clone_size: -; j_call: TRBJ1-2; v_call: TRBV6-1; d_call: -; cdr3_aa: CASGQRRTSVYGYTF; cdr3_nt: TGTGCCAGTGGGCAGAGGAGAACTTCCGTCTATGGCTACACCTTC
clone_size: -; j_call: TRBJ2-5; v_call: TRBV6-1; d_call: TRBD2; cdr3_aa: CASSLAGGETQYF; cdr3_nt: TGTGCCAGCAGTCTAGCGGGAGGGGAGACCCAGTACTTC
clone_size: few; j_call: TRBJ2-5; v_call: TRBV11-2; d_call: TRBD1; cdr3_aa: CASSRQGSQETQYF; cdr3_nt: TGTGCCAGCAGTCGACAGGGGAGTCAAGAGACCCAGTACTTC
clone_size: -; j_call: TRBJ2-2; v_call: TRBV6-5; d_call: TRBD1; cdr3_aa: CASKWDRVATGELFF; cdr3_nt: TGTGCCAGCAAATGGGACAGGGTGGCCACCGGGGAGCTGTTTTTT
clone_size: -; j_call: TRBJ2-5; v_call: TRBV11-2; d_call: -; cdr3_aa: CASSLTETQYF; cdr3_nt: TGTGCCAGCAGCTTAACGGAGACCCAGTACTTC
clone_size: -; j_call: TRBJ1-2; v_call: TRBV4-3; d_call: -; cdr3_aa: CASSQEFQVGYGYTF; cdr3_nt: TGCGCCAGCAGCCAAGAATTTCAGGTGGGGTATGGCTACACCTTC
clone_size: -; j_call: TRBJ2-1; v_call: TRBV28; d_call: -; cdr3_aa: CASSFFGGPGDEQFF; cdr3_nt: TGTGCCAGTTCCTTCTTCGGGGGCCCTGGGGATGAGCAGTTCTTC
clone_size: -; j_call: TRBJ2-3; v_call: TRBV28; d_call: TRBD2; cdr3_aa: CASSLLAVSTDTQYF; cdr3_nt: TGTGCCAGCAGTTTACTAGCGGTGAGCACAGATACGCAGTATTTT
clone_size: -; j_call: TRBJ2-7; v_call: TRBV11-3; d_call: -; cdr3_aa: CASSPSNDYEQYF; cdr3_nt: TGTGCCAGCAGCCCCTCAAACGACTACGAGCAGTACTTC
clone_size: -; j_call: TRBJ2-2; v_call: TRBV2; d_call: TRBD1; cdr3_aa: CASSPQGAVADTGELFF; cdr3_nt: TGTGCCAGCAGCCCGCAGGGGGCGGTTGCCGACACCGGGGAGCTGTTTTTT
clone_size: -; j_call: TRBJ1-1; v_call: TRBV27; d_call: -; cdr3_aa: CASSSWAPKRTEAFF; cdr3_nt: TGTGCCAGCAGTTCCTGGGCTCCCAAGAGGACTGAAGCTTTCTTT
clone_size: -; j_call: TRBJ2-1; v_call: TRBV5-1; d_call: -; cdr3_aa: CASSLGREQFF; cdr3_nt: TGCGCCAGCAGCTTGGGGCGGGAGCAGTTCTTC
clone_size: -; j_call: TRBJ1-1; v_call: TRBV10-3; d_call: -; cdr3_aa: CAISDFPRVNTEAFF; cdr3_nt: TGTGCCATCAGTGATTTTCCGCGAGTGAACACTGAAGCTTTCTTT
clone_size: -; j_call: TRBJ1-4; v_call: TRBV7-3; d_call: TRBD1; cdr3_aa: CASSQGVNEKLFF; cdr3_nt: TGTGCCAGCAGCCAGGGGGTTAATGAAAAACTGTTTTTT
clone_size: -; j_call: TRBJ2-7; v_call: TRBV27; d_call: -; cdr3_aa: CASSLGPPYEQYF; cdr3_nt: TGTGCCAGCAGTTTAGGCCCCCCCTACGAGCAGTACTTC
clone_size: -; j_call: TRBJ2-7; v_call: TRBV11-2; d_call: -; cdr3_aa: CASSSPRGSYEQYF; cdr3_nt: TGTGCCAGCAGCTCGCCCAGAGGGTCCTACGAGCAGTACTTC
clone_size: many; j_call: TRBJ1-2; v_call: TRBV25-1; d_call: -; cdr3_aa: CASSDSGNGYTF; cdr3_nt: TGTGCCAGCAGTGATTCAGGGAATGGCTACACCTTC